This T cell receptor beta chain was sequenced for a study of T cells in Graves' hyperthyroidism and ophthalmopathy. The study, taken as a whole, reports: In the blood, most expanded thyroid clonotypes above 0.001 appeared as well.

There are many counts of this clonotype. What it binds is not known. TCR beta CDR3 region amplification was performed from RNA transcripts. HTBI primers were used for first-round RT-PCR of the TCR CDR3. TCRdb independently ran MiXCR on the multiplex PCR reads; one entry per CDR3 protein. The data hold approximately 410,000 distinct CDR3 sequences, with around 15% observed a single time. The CDR3 totals 18 residues. Trimming removed 0 bases from V and 0 bases from J; junction bases left unmatched: 8. The V gene's germline CDR1 is MNHEY and CDR2 SVGAGI. Material for sequencing was blood. The gene calls are TRBV6-5 and TRBJ1-3; TRBD1 agrees at 7 bases. The sequence was obtained from a man younger than 30 with Graves' ophthalmopathy. This chain's CDR3 is CASSYSISGGHSGNTIYF. The CDR3 coding sequence is TGTGCCAGCAGTTACTCGATATCAGGGGGACACTCTGGAAACACCATATATTTT.